The 29 T cell receptor beta chains below were found in one sample sequenced in a study of T cells in localized non-small cell lung cancer. TCRdb's table, derived via immunoSEQ multiplex PCR, lists solely in-frame clones and lacks some. The sample includes roughly 16,000 clones, 70% to 90% of them seen just once. The sequencing used peripheral blood, collected before any cancer treatment. The source is a female donor of 60 years or more with stage III squamous cell lung carcinoma.

In this sample, this clone turned up a few times. The CDR3 protein is CASSLGQGGDTQYF. CDR3 sequence (DNA): TGTGCCAGCAGTTTGGGACAGGGAGGAGATACGCAGTATTTT. The chain joins TRBV28 to TRBJ2-3, with 9 bases that match TRBD1. The CDR3 runs to 14 residues. In germline, CDR1 is MDHEN, CDR2 SYDVKM. V shed 3 bases and J 5 bases; nucleotides not matched to a gene: 3.

This chain joins TRBV19 and TRBJ2-7; D possibly corresponds to TRBD2 (5 bases). Germline values: CDR1 LNHDA, CDR2 SQIVND (reference sequence). The ends were cut back, 6 bases at V and 3 bases at J, with 15 bases in the middle. This CDR3 has 14 amino acids. The CDR3 spells CASSPILASYEQYF. CDR3 DNA: TGTGCCAGTAGCCCGATCCTAGCCAGCTACGAGCAGTACTTC.

The chain joins TRBV27 to TRBJ1-2, with TRBD1 as a possible D gene (5 bases). The CDR3 has 15 residues. CDR1 and CDR2 (germline): MNHEY, SMNVEV (reference sequence). V lost 6 bases, J lost 1 base, and 15 bases lay in between. CDR3 amino acids: CASSSPGAGNYGYTF. In DNA, the CDR3 is TGTGCCAGCAGCAGCCCCGGGGCCGGTAACTATGGCTACACCTTC.

The V call is TRBV23-1, the J call TRBJ2-7; D not certain. TRBV23-1 qualifies as an ORF whose function is uncertain. Trimming removed 3 bases at V and 3 bases at J, with 9 bases between. The CDR3 contains 13 residues. The CDR3 DNA reads TGCGCCAGCAGTCACTCCGGGTTCTACGAGCAGTACTTC. It is translated as CASSHSGFYEQYF.

This chain connects TRBV5-1 to TRBJ2-2; D is unclear. The CDR3 contains 16 residues. Per the germline V gene, CDR1 is SGHRS and CDR2 is YFSETQ. The ends were cut back, 4 bases at V and 1 base at J, with 14 bases in the middle. The CDR3 protein is CASSGMTRGNTGELFF. CDR3 nucleotides: TGCGCCAGCAGCGGGATGACAAGAGGGAACACCGGGGAGCTGTTTTTT. The full variable domain, in which reference TRBV5-1 and TRBJ2-2 provide the parts outside the CDR3, is KAGVTQTPRYLIKTRGQQVTLSCSPISGHRSVSWYQQTPGQGLQFLFEYFSETQRNKGNFPGRFSGRQFSNSRSEMNVSTLELGDSALYLCASSGMTRGNTGELFFGEGSRLTVL.

For the CDR3, the DNA is TGTGCCAGCAGCTTAGGGGGGAATCGTGAGACCCAGTACTTC. This translates into CASSLGGNRETQYF. The chain combines TRBV7-2 with TRBJ2-5; D is tentatively TRBD1 or TRBD2 (5 bases each). Between the trimmed V and J ends, which lost 1 base and 5 bases, there was a span of 11 bases. The CDR3 spans 14 residues. Germline CDR1 reads SGHTA; CDR2 reads FQGNSA.

The V gene is TRBV13, the J gene TRBJ2-2, with 11 bases lining up with TRBD2. There are 16 residues in the CDR3. The V and J ends lost 5 bases and 3 bases, in that order; junction bases with no gene match: 5. Germline CDR1 and CDR2: PRHDT and FYEKMQ (reference sequence). The CDR3: CASSKLTSGDTGELFF. In DNA form, the CDR3 reads TGTGCCAGCAGCAAACTGACTAGCGGGGACACCGGGGAGCTGTTTTTT.

The chain joins TRBV5-4 to TRBJ2-6; D is unresolved. The V and J ends lost 2 bases and 0 bases respectively, with 3 bases between them. CDR1 is SGHNT and CDR2 is YYREEE in the germline V gene (reference sequence). This CDR3 spans 14 amino acids. The CDR3 DNA is TGTGCCAGCAGCTTCAGCTCTGGGGCCAACGTCCTGACTTTC. Residues: CASSFSSGANVLTF.

The chain uses TRBV14 and TRBJ2-5; 10 nucleotides match TRBD2. CDR1 is SGHDN, CDR2 FVKESK, per germline. The CDR3 has 16 amino acids. The trim removed 1 base at V and 5 bases at J, leaving 7 bases unmatched. The CDR3 loop reads CASSQGKRGGRETQYF. The CDR3 bases are TGTGCCAGCAGCCAAGGCAAGCGGGGGGGCCGGGAGACCCAGTACTTC. Full variable domain (outside the CDR3, taken from reference TRBV14 and TRBJ2-5): EAGVTQFPSHSVIEKGQTVTLRCDPISGHDNLYWYRRVMGKEIKFLLHFVKESKQDESGMPNNRFLAERTGGTYSTLKVQPAELEDSGVYFCASSQGKRGGRETQYFGPGTRLLVL.

The chain combines TRBV30 with TRBJ1-1; no reliable D call. This CDR3 is built from 11 residues. V was pared by 1 base and J by 8 bases, with 8 bases between. Germline V gene data show CDR1 as GTSNPN and CDR2 as SVGIG (reference sequence). CDR3: CAWSASKEAFF. DNA for the CDR3: TGTGCCTGGAGTGCATCAAAGGAAGCTTTCTTT.

The chain has TRBV30 and TRBJ2-4; D gene unclear. V was cut by 6 bases and J by 0 bases, with 12 bases left in between. This CDR3 has 14 residues. In germline, CDR1 is GTSNPN, CDR2 SVGIG (reference sequence). The CDR3 sequence: CACKQKLAKNIQYF. CDR3 nucleotides: TGTGCCTGTAAACAGAAACTAGCCAAAAACATTCAGTACTTC. Looking up the rest from reference TRBV30 and TRBJ2-4 gives the full variable domain: SQTIHQWPATLVQPVGSPLSLECTVEGTSNPNLYWYRQAAGRGLQLLFYSVGIGQISSEVPQNLSASRPQDRQFILSSKKLLLSDSGFYLCACKQKLAKNIQYFGAGTRLSVL.

The gene calls are TRBV5-4 and TRBJ2-7; D call uncertain. Germline V lookup: CDR1 SGHNT, CDR2 YYREEE (reference sequence). V shed 4 bases and J shed 2 bases, with 10 bases lying between them. This CDR3 is built from 13 residues. The CDR3 here is CASSAPGPYEQYF. In DNA, the CDR3 is TGTGCCAGCAGCGCGCCAGGTCCCTACGAGCAGTACTTC.

This chain links TRBV6-5 with TRBJ2-7; 8 nucleotides line up with TRBD2. The germline V gene encodes CDR1 MNHEY and CDR2 SVGAGI. Germline trimming cut 6 bases from V and 5 bases from J; bases unmatched to any gene: 9. The CDR3 is made up of 14 amino acids. Here the CDR3 reads CASSSSGSVNEQYF. In DNA form, the CDR3 reads TGTGCCAGCAGCTCCAGCGGGAGCGTCAACGAGCAGTACTTC.

The chain joins TRBV7-9 to TRBJ2-6, with 9 nucleotides matching TRBD1. The CDR3 is 17 residues long. The germline CDR1 and CDR2 sequences are SEHNR and FQNEAQ (reference sequence). Losses at the gene ends were 5 bases for V and 0 bases for J; bases not matched to a gene: 5. The DNA for the CDR3 is TGTGCCAGCAGCGAATACAGGGGGCTCTCTGGGGCCAACGTCCTGACTTTC. As protein: CASSEYRGLSGANVLTF.

CDR3 protein: CASSVTGLFSGNTIYF. In DNA form, the CDR3 reads TGCGCCAGCAGCGTGACAGGGCTGTTCTCTGGAAACACCATATATTTT. The V and J genes are TRBV5-1 and TRBJ1-3, with 7 positions matching TRBD1. V gave up 4 bases and J gave up 0 bases; unmatched junction bases: 7. Germline loops: CDR1 SGHRS, CDR2 YFSETQ. CDR3 length: 16 residues.

This rearrangement joins TRBV19 to TRBJ2-2; D is undetermined. The CDR3 totals 14 residues. Looked up from germline, CDR1 is LNHDA and CDR2 is SQIVND (reference sequence). V was shortened by 2 bases and J by 1 base, with 5 bases between the two germline ends. CDR3 nucleotides: TGTGCCAGTAGTATATCCAGGAACACCGGGGAGCTGTTTTTT. As protein: CASSISRNTGELFF.

The genes are TRBV4-1 and TRBJ2-7; 8 bases agree with TRBD1. Germline V gene sequence: CDR1 MGHRA, CDR2 YSYEKL. The length of the CDR3 is 15 residues. V was clipped by 3 bases and J by 2 bases; unmatched bases: 6. This chain's CDR3 is CASSQADRGTYEQYF. CDR3 bases: TGCGCCAGCAGCCAGGCCGACAGGGGCACCTACGAGCAGTACTTC.

This sequence joins TRBV28 and TRBJ1-1, with D uncertain. Trimming stripped 3 bases from V and 7 bases from J, with 24 bases between. Germline V lookup: CDR1 MDHEN, CDR2 SYDVKM. The CDR3 is made up of 17 amino acids. DNA for the CDR3: TGTGCCAGCAGTTTGATAGGGTTCAGTGGCGCCTGGGGTGAAGCTTTCTTT. Its protein is CASSLIGFSGAWGEAFF.

The chain is built from TRBV19 and TRBJ1-1, with D perhaps TRBD1 (5 bases). Trimming took 6 bases from V and 6 from J, leaving 14 bases between them. The germline V gene has CDR1 LNHDA and CDR2 SQIVND (reference sequence). This CDR3 region has 13 residues. The CDR3 region is CASRDTGGPEAFF. In DNA form, the CDR3 reads TGTGCCAGTAGGGATACAGGCGGACCTGAAGCTTTCTTT.

The chain recombines TRBV7-6 with TRBJ1-6, with a tentative D call TRBD1 (5 bases). Germline V gives CDR1 SGHVS, CDR2 FNYEAQ. V was clipped by 4 bases and J by 2 bases, with 12 bases between them. This CDR3 contains 16 residues. CDR3: CASSSTQGPYNSPLHF. The DNA for the CDR3 is TGTGCCAGCAGCTCGACCCAGGGCCCCTATAATTCACCCCTCCACTTT.

The gene calls are TRBV20-1 and TRBJ1-1, with D hard to call. Per the germline V gene, CDR1 is DFQATT and CDR2 is SNEGSKA (reference sequence). This CDR3 has 11 residues. Trimming cost V 6 bases and J 2 bases, with 7 bases left between them. The CDR3 bases are TGCAGTGCGGGGTCAAACACTGAAGCTTTCTTT. It encodes CSAGSNTEAFF.

The chain has TRBV5-5 and TRBJ2-5, with 13 bases matching TRBD2. After removal of 4 bases from V and 2 bases from J, the junction contained 2 bases not matched to a gene. This CDR3 has 15 amino acids. Germline assignment: CDR1 SGHKS and CDR2 YYEKEE (reference sequence). CDR3 bases: TGTGCCAGCAGCCAGGGACTAGCGGGGCAAGAGACCCAGTACTTC. Protein product: CASSQGLAGQETQYF.

This clone was observed a single time. This sequence joins TRBV7-9 and TRBJ1-1, with TRBD1 identical over 7 bases. The CDR3 is made up of 15 amino acids. J was trimmed by 5 bases and V by 2 bases; bases with no gene match: 8. Germline loops: CDR1 SEHNR, CDR2 FQNEAQ (reference sequence). The CDR3 is CASSLNTGVGTEAFF. CDR3 nucleotide sequence: TGTGCCAGCAGCTTAAATACAGGGGTAGGAACTGAAGCTTTCTTT.

Turning to this clone: The same CDR3 also results from other DNA sequences found in this sample. The chain combines TRBV27 with TRBJ2-1, with 8 bases identical to TRBD1. The germline V gene has CDR1 MNHEY and CDR2 SMNVEV (reference sequence). V dropped 8 bases and J dropped 7; count of bases not matched to a gene: 13. The CDR3 sequence is 15 residues long. This CDR3 is CASRFGTGSGNEQFF. The CDR3 DNA sequence: TGTGCCAGCCGATTTGGGACAGGCTCAGGGAATGAGCAGTTCTTC.

This sequence joins TRBV27 and TRBJ1-5; D may be TRBD1 (6 bases). CDR1 is MNHEY and CDR2 is SMNVEV in the germline V gene (reference sequence). CDR3 length: 15 amino acids. V lost 4 bases and J 0 bases, leaving 10 bases between the germline ends. The chain's CDR3 is CASSSRQVSNQPQHF. The CDR3 DNA follows: TGTGCCAGCAGTTCCCGACAGGTTAGCAATCAGCCCCAGCATTTT.

This clone has a handful of counts. This chain links TRBV5-4 with TRBJ2-7; 8 bases align to TRBD1. The V segment lost 2 bases and the J segment 5 bases; nucleotides outside the gene matches: 3. The germline V gene has CDR1 SGHNT and CDR2 YYREEE (reference sequence). The CDR3 loop spans 13 amino acids. The DNA for the CDR3 is TGTGCCAGCAGCTTCGACAGGGGCCACGAGCAGTACTTC. This sequence encodes CASSFDRGHEQYF.

The J gene is TRBJ2-7, the V gene TRBV28; 7 bases fit TRBD2. V dropped 4 bases and J dropped 2; count of bases not matched to a gene: 8. The CDR3 length is 15 residues. CDR1 is MDHEN and CDR2 is SYDVKM in the germline V gene. The DNA for the CDR3 is TGTGCCAGCAGTTCTAGGCGGGAGAGGGCCTACGAGCAGTACTTC. This codes for CASSSRRERAYEQYF.

The CDR3 bases are TGTGCCTGGAGGCTGGCGTCGAGCACCGGGGAGCTGTTTTTT. This codes for CAWRLASSTGELFF. The gene calls are TRBV30 and TRBJ2-2, with unresolved D. Deletions cut 3 bases from V and 4 bases from J, with 12 bases between. Germline lookup yields CDR1 GTSNPN and CDR2 SVGIG (reference sequence). The CDR3 is 14 residues long.

V gene TRBV7-2 combines with J gene TRBJ2-2; D uncertain. This CDR3 region has 15 residues. Germline lookup yields CDR1 SGHTA and CDR2 FQGNSA. V was clipped by 3 bases and J by 5 bases, with 13 bases between them. CDR3 DNA: TGTGCCAGCAGCTTCCGGTTCTCCGGAACCGGGGAGCTGTTTTTT. Translated: CASSFRFSGTGELFF. The entire variable domain, with the rest obtained from reference TRBV7-2 and TRBJ2-2, is as follows: GAGVSQSPSNKVTEKGKDVELRCDPISGHTALYWYRQSLGQGLEFLIYFQGNSAPDKSGLPSDRFSAERTGGSVSTLTIQRTQQEDSAVYLCASSFRFSGTGELFFGEGSRLTVL.